This T cell receptor (beta chain) was captured in a study of regulatory T cells in long-lasting Graves disease. At the level of the study: Antithyroid drugs had been taken by newly diagnosed Graves' patients for under 3 months.

Arm-PCR of CDR3 regions and iRepertoire HTBI primers were used to build TCR beta libraries. As handled by the study authors: The samples included 60 to 75 TRBV and 14 TRBJ segments. TCRdb reprocessed the multiplex PCR reads with MiXCR, giving one entry per CDR3 protein. The V and J calls reflect TCRdb's pipeline rather than the authors' work. The profile covers about 500,000 distinct CDR3 sequences, with around 11% appearing a single time and roughly 8.9% taken by the ten largest. Time point defined: newly diagnosed GD, antithyroid drugs for less than 3 months. PBMC RNA served as the TCR library source. This clonotype was observed many times. Germline V gene sequence: CDR1 SQVTM, CDR2 ANQGSEA. The CDR3 totals 20 residues. After removal of 5 bases from V and 4 bases from J, the junction contained 21 bases not matched to a gene. These data were also reused for a study on T cells in Graves' hyperthyroidism and ophthalmopathy. As reported in that work: Blood also contained most expanded thyroid clonotypes above 0.001.

The material was peripheral blood mononuclear cells (PBMCs), obtained at new diagnosis, from a patient treated with antithyroid drugs. The source of this sequence is a woman under 40 with Graves disease. The gene calls are TRBV29-1 and TRBJ2-2; 11 bases match TRBD2. DNA of the CDR3: TGCAGCGTTAGGGAAGAATTAGCGGGAGGGCCACTCTACGGCACCGGGGAGCTGTTTTTT. It encodes CSVREELAGGPLYGTGELFF.